This T cell receptor beta chain was observed in a study of cytomegalovirus exposure and HLA in healthy donors (dated by TCRdb to 2016 to 2017). Turning to the overall study: An earlier analysis of some 500 of the donors reported roughly 270 Gb of sequence data and 100 million to 140 million unique TCR beta sequences from some 180 million T cells. An early release covering roughly 580 HLA-typed donors comprised about 300 gigabases of sequencing data and roughly 85 million unique TCR sequences. Of the roughly 410 genotyped donors, 75% to 85% were placed in the genetic ancestry cluster associated with self-reported Caucasian donors. The aim of the study was to test whether cataloging public T cell receptors could identify signatures of past pathogen exposure. The study profiled the T cell repertoires of some 610 subjects by immunosequencing and related them to cytomegalovirus serostatus. Besides the first cohort of around 700 subjects, a separate validation cohort made up of 95 to 150 different subjects was used. To predict cytomegalovirus infection status, the study combined high-throughput TCR immunosequencing, statistical association of individual TCRs with disease status, and machine learning. To study patterns of TCR occurrence, a later analysis re-analyzed previously published TCR beta repertoires from several hundred donors and added high-resolution HLA genotyping. In the later analysis, no new phenotypic data were used to find candidate immune exposures; instead, reliance was placed on TCR beta sequences and their occurrence across donors. An earlier analysis of fewer than 750 of the donors used high-throughput TCR beta sequencing to judge whether each TCR beta V gene segment behaved as functional or pseudogenic. Alongside the repertoire data, information on donor age, sex, ethnicity and CMV serostatus was compiled. In a later genetic analysis, genome-wide SNP genotypes for about 65% of the 666 donors were used, and that subset was treated as a discovery cohort. All discovery cohort repertoires had been generated on a single sequencing platform. HLA typing covered class I and class II loci at four-digit resolution. Typing coverage differed by locus: A, B, C, DRB1 and DQB1 were typed in roughly 629-630 donors, DQA1 in 500 to 550, DPA1 in around 600, and DPB1 in 400 to 490. Because of strong linkage in the cohort, roughly five DR-DQ haplotypes were treated as single units for association and clustering. Across about 370 genotyped donors of the cohort, an average of approximately 200,000 unique TCR beta nucleotide sequences per donor were sequenced, and 15% to 20% of those sequences were non-productive.

Taken from the germline V gene (reference sequence), the CDR1 and CDR2 loops are SGHNT and YYREEE. Taken from cysteine to phenylalanine, the CDR3 has 11 residues. CDR3 DNA is the only sequence kept; it has 33 bases, read in frame from the first base. The library was produced with the immunoSEQ multiplex PCR assay. For the multiplex PCR, a mixture combining 60 forward primers for TCR Vbeta segments and 13 reverse primers for TCR Jbeta segments was used. The CDR3 region of rearranged TCR beta genes was amplified from genomic DNA with a multiplex PCR assay. The amplified TCR beta libraries were sequenced on the Illumina HiSeq System as 87-base-pair reads. As for how the authors treated the data: A later analysis counted 75 million to 100 million unique TCR beta chains across the 650 to 800 repertoires, and roughly 11 million of these chains were shared by at least two donors. A nearest-neighbor algorithm error-corrected the raw reads and collapsed the reads into unique sequences, merging closely related sequences to remove PCR and sequencing errors. Alignment of CDR3 sequences to IMGT reference sequences was used to assign V, D and J gene segments. Each retained sequence needed at least a six-nucleotide match to both a V gene segment and a J gene segment. A rearrangement was called productive if the CDR3 had no stop codons and remained in frame with V and J, and every other rearrangement was called non-productive. CDR3 was defined according to IMGT convention as the region running from the second conserved V-encoded cysteine to the conserved J-encoded phenylalanine. The earlier analysis of about 530 of the donors excluded any sequence lacking an unambiguous match to a single V gene segment. In an earlier analysis of 587 of the donors, V segments were called functional above 56.7% productive rearrangements and were called segregating when the between-donor standard deviation exceeded 5%. A statistical classification framework was built for diagnosing cytomegalovirus status from the catalog of TCR beta chain sequences. V and J gene assignment, in a later analysis, came from comparing TCR nucleotide sequences with IMGT/GENE-DB human TR gene sequences. In a later analysis, CDR3 sequences and most-parsimonious VDJ recombination scenarios were assigned using the TCRdist pipeline. In a later analysis, every TCR beta chain was defined by the combination of its CDR3 amino acid sequence and its V-gene family, and reads without a unique V-gene family were dropped. A later analysis removed 550 to 700 highly shared, low-generation-probability nucleotide sequences to deal with suspected cross-contamination and a sequencing artifact. A later analysis calculated a clonal expansion index for each public chain from normalized within-repertoire ranks of inferred template counts. In a later analysis, generation probabilities were computed using a VDJ recombination model fitted to out-of-frame rearrangements, and the results were checked against IGoR. Hypergeometric tests were used in a later analysis to score TCR-TCR, TCR-HLA and TCR-CMV co-occurrence, with a repertoire-size bias correction applied to the TCR pairs. In a later analysis, false discovery rates were estimated by permuting HLA or CMV assignments 20 times. A later analysis grouped co-occurring TCRs with DBSCAN, adding TCRdist sequence similarity when clustering within HLA-allele-positive subsets. Repertoires with fewer than 30,000 or more than 120,000 public chains, plus five repertoires with anomalous nucleotide sharing, were excluded from co-occurrence clustering. TCRdb mirrors the immuneACCESS table, restricted to in-frame sequences. Some clones are absent from its copies; in checked studies, under half trace to an unresolved V gene, and the reason for the others is unknown. D and trimming were read from the DNA, whereas the V and J calls and clone size are those reported in that table. The sample table lists around 76,000 clones, about 81% of them with a count of one. Nearly 9% of the sample belongs to the ten largest clones.

Summary of the overall study and its limitations: A further reported finding was that TCR beta sequences accurately predicted the HLA-A and HLA-B alleles for most subjects in the first cohort. In vitro tests confirmed that a few of the cytomegalovirus-associated TCR beta chains recognize cytomegalovirus antigens. V-gene and J-gene trimming of TCR beta chains was associated with a missense DCLRE1C variant in a later genetic analysis, and the association was replicated in an independent cohort. The authors suggested that the approach could potentially be extended to other disease states and immunological phenotypes. A later analysis associated some 17,000 TCR beta sequences with specific HLA alleles at a false discovery rate of 0.05. Immune exposure information for the cohort was limited to CMV serostatus. The study listed 150 to 200 TCR beta chains as associated with cytomegalovirus. The classifier was reported to diagnose cytomegalovirus status with high specificity and sensitivity in both the original and validation cohorts. In a later analysis, HLA-associated TCR beta chains showed more clonal expansion and lower generation probabilities than non-associated chains that were equally common. The earlier analysis of around 600 of the donors excluded roughly 17 rarely observed V segments, including chromosome 9 orphons, because counts were too low. Some IMGT-functional V segments, including TRBV6-2 and TRBV6-3, could not be told apart with the 87-base-pair reads, so those segments were excluded. Most TCR sequences were seen in very few donors, while some public TCRs were found in many individuals. Correlated functional status among segregating V segments might reflect linkage disequilibrium, but an unknown experimental factor could not be ruled out. In a later analysis, several top co-occurrence clusters were reported to appear linked to parvovirus B19, influenza, CMV and Epstein-Barr virus. A group of highly shared sequence variants was considered likely to be a technical artifact of the sequencing pipeline. When HLA alleles, especially DR and DQ, strongly co-occurred, TCR associations were difficult to assign to individual alleles. According to a later analysis, most CMV-associated TCR beta chains appeared to be HLA-restricted, and the HLA associations seemed to be driven largely by CMV exposure. In an earlier analysis of roughly 560 of the donors, most TCR beta V segments were observed in productive rearrangements about 90% or about 30% of the time, broadly matching IMGT annotations. HLA typing was unavailable for some donors at each locus, so association tests used only the typed subset. A later analysis found that TCR association rates varied across HLA loci, with DRB1 alleles showing the most associated TCRs and HLA-C alleles the fewest. Compared with the approximately 710-donor mean, donors in an Asian-associated ancestry cluster had fewer N-insertions in productive TCRs, according to a later genetic analysis. The presence/absence analyses assumed that sequencing depth was roughly uniform across donors, and that assumption may not be true. The cohort was sequenced for TCR beta chains only, and without alpha or paired-chain data the features that could be detected were limited.

In total, about 650 healthy bone marrow donors made up the cohort. Cohort members were all nominally healthy when sampled, although unrecorded immune exposures were likely present. The donor was CMV seropositive and belonged to the group of a few hundred seropositive cohort members. Every donor gave a peripheral blood sample, and the peripheral blood mononuclear cells from that sample were used for TCR beta sequencing. Genomic DNA was extracted from the blood cell samples with the Qiagen DNeasy Blood Extraction Kit. To note about this clone: Its antigen remains undetermined. An end of the junction does not agree with germline; a read error may underlie this.

This chain is built from TRBV5-4 and TRBJ1-2; possibly the D gene is TRBD1, per 6 matching bases. What was sequenced was PBMCs. The clonotype originates from a woman in her thirties or forties in good health and CMV-seropositive. The CDR3 here reads CAGRTDYGYTF. DNA sequence: TGTGCCGGCAGGACAGACTATGGCTACACCTTC.